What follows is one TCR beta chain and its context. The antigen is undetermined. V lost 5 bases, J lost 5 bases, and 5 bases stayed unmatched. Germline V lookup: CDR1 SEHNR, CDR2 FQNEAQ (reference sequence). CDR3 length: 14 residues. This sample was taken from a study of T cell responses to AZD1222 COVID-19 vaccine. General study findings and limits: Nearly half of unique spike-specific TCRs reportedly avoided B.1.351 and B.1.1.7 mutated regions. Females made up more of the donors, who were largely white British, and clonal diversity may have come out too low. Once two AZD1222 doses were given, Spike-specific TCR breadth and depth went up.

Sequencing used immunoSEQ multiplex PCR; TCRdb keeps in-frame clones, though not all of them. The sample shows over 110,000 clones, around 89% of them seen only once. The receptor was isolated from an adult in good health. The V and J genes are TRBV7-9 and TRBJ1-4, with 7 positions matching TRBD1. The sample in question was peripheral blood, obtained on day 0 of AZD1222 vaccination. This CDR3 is CASSPGQRNEKLFF. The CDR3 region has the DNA TGTGCCAGCAGCCCGGGACAGAGAAATGAAAAACTGTTTTTT.